Below, 20 T cell receptor beta chains from the same sample are listed, as sequenced in a study of technical replicates of blood from a handful of donors. The method was immunoSEQ multiplex PCR; TCRdb's version includes in-frame clones alone and lacks a portion of them. Here the sample spans approximately 70,000 clones, 80% to 95% being singletons. The sequenced material came from PBMCs. The receptors stem from a human donor in good health. Some clones in this sample may be carry-over from other donors' samples.

This clone showed up just a few times. The chain combines TRBV7-3 with TRBJ2-2; D uncertain. Germline CDR1 and CDR2: SGHTA and FQGTGA. Trimming left V 0 bases short and J 8 bases short, with 7 bases between. The CDR3 consists of 13 residues. This CDR3 reads CASSLTALGELFF. The CDR3 bases are TGTGCCAGCAGCTTAACCGCGCTAGGGGAGCTGTTTTTT.

This rearrangement joins TRBV7-6 to TRBJ2-1; 12 positions match TRBD1. V shed 1 base and J 5 bases; nucleotides not matched to a gene: 9. Germline lookup yields CDR1 SGHVS and CDR2 FNYEAQ. The CDR3 length is 18 residues. CDR3 loop: CASSLEGQGASKDNEQFF. In nucleotides, the CDR3 is TGTGCCAGCAGCTTAGAGGGACAGGGGGCTAGTAAAGACAATGAGCAGTTCTTC.

The genes are TRBV10-3 and TRBJ1-1; 8 bases fit TRBD1. Unmatched junction bases numbered 4, after V lost 6 bases and J lost 4 bases. The CDR3 has 13 amino acids. Germline V gene sequence: CDR1 ENHRY, CDR2 SYGVKD. As DNA, the CDR3 is TGTGCCATCAGCTTAGGACAGGGCACTGAAGCTTTCTTT. This encodes CAISLGQGTEAFF.

V gene TRBV7-6 combines with J gene TRBJ1-2, with D unclear. Trimming took off 5 bases at V and 6 bases at J, with 10 bases between the two ends. Looked up from germline, CDR1 is SGHVS and CDR2 is FNYEAQ. The CDR3 extends over 12 amino acids. Written as DNA, the CDR3 is TGTGCCAGCAGCCGGTACGATAATGGCTACACCTTC. This gives the protein CASSRYDNGYTF.

This chain connects TRBV7-2 to TRBJ1-6; D may be TRBD1 (6 bases). Germline loops: CDR1 SGHTA, CDR2 FQGNSA. Trimming shortened V by 1 base and J by 5 bases, and 6 bases separated the two germline ends. The CDR3 contains 14 residues. CDR3 bases: TGTGCCAGCAGCTTAGGACAGGATAATTCACCCCTCCACTTT. It yields the protein CASSLGQDNSPLHF.

This chain joins TRBV5-4 and TRBJ1-1; perhaps TRBD1 as D (6 bases). V lost 4 bases to trimming and J lost 1 base, with 14 bases between them. This CDR3 spans 15 amino acids. Germline loops: CDR1 SGHNT, CDR2 YYREEE (reference sequence). CDR3 bases: TGTGCCAGCAGCACACCCACACAGGGGAACACTGAAGCTTTCTTT. Translation gives CASSTPTQGNTEAFF.

This chain joins TRBV2 and TRBJ2-1; maybe TRBD1 (5 bases). The germline gives CDR1 SNHLY, CDR2 FYNNEI. CDR3 size: 13 residues. The V gene lost 4 bases and the J gene lost 5 bases, with 9 bases spanning the gap. The CDR3 loop is CASSGGNNNEQFF. The CDR3 DNA follows: TGTGCCAGCAGTGGGGGCAACAACAATGAGCAGTTCTTC.

This clone was seen only once. This chain connects TRBV5-6 to TRBJ1-5; no definite D call. Germline lookup yields CDR1 SGHDT and CDR2 YYEEEE. V lost 0 bases and J 7 bases, leaving 8 bases between the germline ends. The CDR3 runs to 13 residues. Written as DNA, the CDR3 is TGTGCCAGCAGCTTGGCCTCGGGACAGCCCCAGCATTTT. As protein: CASSLASGQPQHF. The full variable domain, its missing parts supplied by reference TRBV5-6 and TRBJ1-5, is DAGVTQSPTHLIKTRGQQVTLRCSPKSGHDTVSWYQQALGQGPQFIFQYYEEEERQRGNFPDRFSGHQFPNYSSELNVNALLLGDSALYLCASSLASGQPQHFGDGTRLSIL.

The chain carries TRBV6-5 and TRBJ1-6; 7 nucleotides match TRBD1. V lost 6 bases to trimming and J lost 4 bases; unmatched junction nucleotides: 6. The germline gives CDR1 MNHEY, CDR2 SVGAGI. This CDR3 is 15 amino acids long. The chain's CDR3 is CASRQGSLYNSPLHF. CDR3 sequence (DNA): TGTGCCAGCAGACAGGGGTCCCTATATAATTCACCCCTCCACTTT.

The chain carries TRBV13 and TRBJ2-7; weak D call: TRBD1 (6 bases). V was clipped by 1 base and J by 3 bases, with 13 bases between them. The CDR3 has 15 amino acids. Looked up from germline, CDR1 is PRHDT and CDR2 is FYEKMQ (reference sequence). The CDR3 DNA follows: TGTGCCAGCAGCTTAGAGGGGGACCCTCACTACGAGCAGTACTTC. Its protein is CASSLEGDPHYEQYF.

This clone was seen a single time. The chain employs TRBV5-6 and TRBJ2-7; a possible D gene is TRBD1 (7 bases). CDR3 length: 12 amino acids. Trimming cost V 3 bases and J 4 bases, with 8 bases left between them. CDR1 SGHDT and CDR2 YYEEEE come from the germline V gene. CDR3 sequence reads: CASSSGGYEQYF. The DNA for the CDR3 is TGTGCCAGCAGCTCAGGGGGGTACGAGCAGTACTTC.

The chain carries TRBV2 and TRBJ2-1; D perhaps matches TRBD1 (5 bases). CDR1 is SNHLY, CDR2 FYNNEI, per germline. This CDR3 comprises 15 residues. Trimming took off 4 bases at V and 7 bases at J, with 17 bases between the two ends. The CDR3 region is CASSVGQGPRNEQFF. For the CDR3, the DNA is TGTGCCAGCAGTGTAGGCCAGGGTCCTCGGAATGAGCAGTTCTTC.

The rearrangement uses TRBV29-1 and TRBJ1-5; D is unresolved. CDR1 and CDR2 (germline): SQVTM, ANQGSEA. The CDR3 length is 15 residues. V lost 5 bases and J lost 3, with 17 bases in between. The CDR3, as DNA: TGCAGCGTTATCGTGGCCGGCGGGGTCAATCAGCCCCAGCATTTT. Translated, it gives CSVIVAGGVNQPQHF.

As regards this clone: One end of the junction does not line up with germline, which may come from a read error. This chain joins TRBV30 and TRBJ1-1; D perhaps matches TRBD1 (6 bases). The CDR3 covers 15 residues. From germline, CDR1 is GTSNPN and CDR2 SVGIG (reference sequence). The CDR3 spells CAWSPPRGGGTEAFF. The CDR3 nucleotides read TGTGCCTGGAGTCCCCCCCGGGGGGGCGGCACTGAGGCTTTCTTT.

The chain has TRBV5-6 and TRBJ1-6; TRBD1 is a possible D gene (5 bases). The CDR3 totals 15 residues. Between the trimmed V and J ends, which lost 1 base and 7 bases, there was a span of 12 bases. Germline V gives CDR1 SGHDT, CDR2 YYEEEE. CDR3 loop: CASSLLGPRNSPLHF. In nucleotides, the CDR3 is TGTGCCAGCAGCTTGCTGGGGCCCAGGAATTCACCCCTCCACTTT.

The genes are TRBV18 and TRBJ1-5; no definite D call. V was shortened by 6 bases and J by 4 bases, with 10 bases between the two germline ends. Germline lookup yields CDR1 KGHSH and CDR2 LQKENI. The CDR3 length is 13 residues. CDR3 nucleotide sequence: TGTGCCAGCTCTACCGGAGGTAATCAGCCCCAGCATTTT. Translating it yields CASSTGGNQPQHF.

The chain employs TRBV5-6 and TRBJ2-7, with 9 positions matching TRBD1. The junction had 2 bases not matched to a gene; V was cut back by 2 bases and J by 5 bases. The CDR3 totals 13 residues. CDR1 is SGHDT and CDR2 is YYEEEE in the germline V gene. This chain's CDR3 is CASSLRTGDEQYF. As DNA, the CDR3 is TGTGCCAGCAGCTTACGGACAGGGGACGAGCAGTACTTC. Supplemented by reference TRBV5-6 and TRBJ2-7, the full variable domain reads DAGVTQSPTHLIKTRGQQVTLRCSPKSGHDTVSWYQQALGQGPQFIFQYYEEEERQRGNFPDRFSGHQFPNYSSELNVNALLLGDSALYLCASSLRTGDEQYFGPGTRLTVT.

The chain combines TRBV5-1 with TRBJ2-1; D might be TRBD2 (6 bases). The germline CDR1 and CDR2 sequences are SGHRS and YFSETQ. V was cut by 0 bases and J by 8 bases, with 15 bases left in between. This CDR3 has 15 amino acids. The CDR3 loop is CASSLDDGSTDEQFF. The CDR3 DNA reads as TGCGCCAGCAGCTTGGATGACGGGAGTACCGATGAGCAGTTCTTC.

The V call is TRBV13, the J call TRBJ1-3; tentative D call: TRBD1 (6 bases). This CDR3 spans 15 amino acids. Trimming pared 1 base from V and 2 bases from J, leaving 9 bases between. Germline V gene data show CDR1 as PRHDT and CDR2 as FYEKMQ (reference sequence). Here the CDR3 DNA reads TGTGCCAGCAGCTTAGAGGGGGGGCCTGGAAACACCATATATTTT. Its protein is CASSLEGGPGNTIYF.

J is TRBJ2-1 and V is TRBV18; 10 bases map to TRBD2. CDR3 length equals 15 residues. Germline CDR1 is KGHSH and CDR2 is LQKENI. The V segment lost 0 bases and the J segment 9 bases; nucleotides outside the gene matches: 5. DNA of the CDR3: TGTGCCAGCTCACCACCCAGCGGGGGGGCCGGTGAGCAGTTCTTC. This sequence encodes CASSPPSGGAGEQFF.